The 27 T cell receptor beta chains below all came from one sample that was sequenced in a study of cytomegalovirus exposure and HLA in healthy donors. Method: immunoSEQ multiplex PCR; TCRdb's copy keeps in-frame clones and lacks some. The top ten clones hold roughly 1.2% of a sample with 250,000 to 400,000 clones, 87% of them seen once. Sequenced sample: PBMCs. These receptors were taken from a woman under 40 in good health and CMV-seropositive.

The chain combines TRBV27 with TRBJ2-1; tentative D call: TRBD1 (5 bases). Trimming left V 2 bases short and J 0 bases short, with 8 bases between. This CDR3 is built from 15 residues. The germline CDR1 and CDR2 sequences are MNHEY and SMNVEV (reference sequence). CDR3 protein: CASSLHRISYNEQFF. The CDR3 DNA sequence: TGTGCCAGCAGTTTACACAGGATCTCCTACAATGAGCAGTTCTTC.

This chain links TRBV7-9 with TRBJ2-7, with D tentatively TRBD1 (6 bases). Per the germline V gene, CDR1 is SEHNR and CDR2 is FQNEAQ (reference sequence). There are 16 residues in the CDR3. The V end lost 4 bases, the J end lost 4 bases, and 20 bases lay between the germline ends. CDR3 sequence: CASSSRTTGFKYEQYF. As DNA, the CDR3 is TGTGCCAGCAGCTCAAGAACCACAGGGTTCAAGTACGAGCAGTACTTC. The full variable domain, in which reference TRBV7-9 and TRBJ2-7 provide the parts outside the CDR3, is DTGVSQNPRHKITKRGQNVTFRCDPISEHNRLYWYRQTLGQGPEFLTYFQNEAQLEKSRLLSDRFSAERPKGSFSTLEIQRTEQGDSAMYLCASSSRTTGFKYEQYFGPGTRLTVT.

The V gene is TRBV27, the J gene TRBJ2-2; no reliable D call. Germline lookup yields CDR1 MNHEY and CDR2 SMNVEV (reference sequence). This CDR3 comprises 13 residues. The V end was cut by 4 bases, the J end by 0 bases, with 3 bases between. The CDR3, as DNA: TGTGCCAGCAGTTACACGAACACCGGGGAGCTGTTTTTT. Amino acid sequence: CASSYTNTGELFF.

The CDR3 DNA sequence: TGTGCCAGCAGCTTGACTGCTCTAGCGGGGACGGCCGATGAGCAGTTCTTC. It specifies CASSLTALAGTADEQFF. The chain combines TRBV5-4 with TRBJ2-1; the match to TRBD2 covers 9 bases. CDR1 SGHNT and CDR2 YYREEE come from the germline V gene (reference sequence). V gave up 1 base and J gave up 8 bases; unmatched junction bases: 13. The CDR3 is 17 amino acids.

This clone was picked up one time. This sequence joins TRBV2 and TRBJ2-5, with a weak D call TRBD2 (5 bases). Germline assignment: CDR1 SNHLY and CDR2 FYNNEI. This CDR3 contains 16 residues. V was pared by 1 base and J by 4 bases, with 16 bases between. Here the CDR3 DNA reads TGTGCCAGCAGTGAAGATCGGGGAAGCCCTAGAGAGACCCAGTACTTC. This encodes CASSEDRGSPRETQYF.

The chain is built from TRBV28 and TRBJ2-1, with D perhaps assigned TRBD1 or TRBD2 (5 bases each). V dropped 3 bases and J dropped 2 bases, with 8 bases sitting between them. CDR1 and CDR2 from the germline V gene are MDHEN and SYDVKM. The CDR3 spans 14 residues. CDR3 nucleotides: TGTGCCAGCAGTTTGACGGGACCCTACAATGAGCAGTTCTTC. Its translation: CASSLTGPYNEQFF.

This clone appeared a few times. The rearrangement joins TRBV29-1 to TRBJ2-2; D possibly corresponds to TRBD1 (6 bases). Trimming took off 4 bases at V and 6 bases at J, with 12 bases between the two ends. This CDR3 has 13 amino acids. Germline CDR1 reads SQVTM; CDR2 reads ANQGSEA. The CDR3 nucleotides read TGCAGCGTTGGGGTTGGGGGCTCCGGGGAGCTGTTTTTT. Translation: CSVGVGGSGELFF.

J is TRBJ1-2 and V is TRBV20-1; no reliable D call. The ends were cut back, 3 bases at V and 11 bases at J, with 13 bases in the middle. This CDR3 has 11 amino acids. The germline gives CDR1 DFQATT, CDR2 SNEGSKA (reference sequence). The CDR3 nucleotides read TGCAGTGCTAGTTTACGGGTGGGGTACACCTTC. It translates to CSASLRVGYTF.

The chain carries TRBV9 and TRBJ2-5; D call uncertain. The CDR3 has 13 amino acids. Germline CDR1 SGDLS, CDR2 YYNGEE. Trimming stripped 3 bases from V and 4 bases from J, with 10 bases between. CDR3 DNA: TGTGCCAGCAGCGCCTTACCGCGAGAGACCCAGTACTTC. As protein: CASSALPRETQYF.

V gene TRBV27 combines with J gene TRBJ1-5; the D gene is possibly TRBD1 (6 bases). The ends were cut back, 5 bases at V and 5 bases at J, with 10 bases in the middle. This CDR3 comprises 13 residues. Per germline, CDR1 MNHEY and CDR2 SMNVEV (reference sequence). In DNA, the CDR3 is TGTGCCAGCAGTCTAACAGGGTATCAGCCCCAGCATTTT. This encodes CASSLTGYQPQHF.

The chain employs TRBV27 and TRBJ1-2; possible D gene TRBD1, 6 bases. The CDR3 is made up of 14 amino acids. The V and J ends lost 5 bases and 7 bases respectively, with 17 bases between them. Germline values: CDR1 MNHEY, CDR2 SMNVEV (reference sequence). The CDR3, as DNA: TGTGCCAGCAGTAATCGACGGGAGGGGGGTGGCTACACCTTC. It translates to CASSNRREGGGYTF.

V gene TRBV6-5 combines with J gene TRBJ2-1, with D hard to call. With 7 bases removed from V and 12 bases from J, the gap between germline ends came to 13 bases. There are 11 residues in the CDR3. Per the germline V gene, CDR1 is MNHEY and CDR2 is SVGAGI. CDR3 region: CASKSNSAQFF. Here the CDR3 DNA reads TGTGCCAGCAAAAGTAACTCGGCGCAGTTCTTC.

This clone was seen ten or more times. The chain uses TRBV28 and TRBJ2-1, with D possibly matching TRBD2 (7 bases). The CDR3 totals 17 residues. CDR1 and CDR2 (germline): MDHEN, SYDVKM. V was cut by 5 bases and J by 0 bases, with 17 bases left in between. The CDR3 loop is CASSPREGGDSYNEQFF. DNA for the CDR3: TGTGCCAGCAGTCCTCGTGAGGGGGGGGACTCCTACAATGAGCAGTTCTTC.

The DNA for the CDR3 is TGCAGCGTTGAAGAACAGGGGGCGCGGTACACTGAAGCTTTCTTT. Residues: CSVEEQGARYTEAFF. The V and J genes are TRBV29-1 and TRBJ1-1; 9 nucleotides line up with TRBD1. After removal of 0 bases from V and 3 bases from J, the junction contained 5 bases not matched to a gene. The CDR3 runs to 15 residues. Germline lookup yields CDR1 SQVTM and CDR2 ANQGSEA.

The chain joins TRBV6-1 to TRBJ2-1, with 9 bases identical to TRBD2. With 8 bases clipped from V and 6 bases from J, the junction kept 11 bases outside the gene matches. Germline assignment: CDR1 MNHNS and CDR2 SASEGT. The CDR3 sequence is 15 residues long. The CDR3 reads CASRSGTSISNEQFF. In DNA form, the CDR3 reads TGTGCCAGCCGGAGCGGGACTAGCATTAGCAATGAGCAGTTCTTC.

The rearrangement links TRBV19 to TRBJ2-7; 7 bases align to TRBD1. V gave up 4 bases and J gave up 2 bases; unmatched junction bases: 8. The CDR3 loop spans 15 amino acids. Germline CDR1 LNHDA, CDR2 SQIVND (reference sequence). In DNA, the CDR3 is TGTGCCAGTAGTAGCGTACAGGGGAAGGCCTACGAGCAGTACTTC. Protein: CASSSVQGKAYEQYF.

The CDR3 DNA reads as TGTGCCAGCAGCCAAGACGACAGTGTGAACACTGAAGCTTTCTTT. Translated: CASSQDDSVNTEAFF. V gene TRBV4-2 combines with J gene TRBJ1-1, with D possibly matching TRBD1 (5 bases). The ends were cut back, 0 bases at V and 0 bases at J, with 8 bases in the middle. Germline values: CDR1 LGHNA, CDR2 YNFKEQ. This CDR3 is built from 15 residues.

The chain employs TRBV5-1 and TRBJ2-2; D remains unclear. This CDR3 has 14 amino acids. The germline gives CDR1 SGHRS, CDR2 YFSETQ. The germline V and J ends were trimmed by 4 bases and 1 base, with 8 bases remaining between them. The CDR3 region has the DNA TGCGCCAGCAGCGAACAATTGAACACCGGGGAGCTGTTTTTT. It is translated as CASSEQLNTGELFF. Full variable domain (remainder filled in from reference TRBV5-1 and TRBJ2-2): KAGVTQTPRYLIKTRGQQVTLSCSPISGHRSVSWYQQTPGQGLQFLFEYFSETQRNKGNFPGRFSGRQFSNSRSEMNVSTLELGDSALYLCASSEQLNTGELFFGEGSRLTVL.

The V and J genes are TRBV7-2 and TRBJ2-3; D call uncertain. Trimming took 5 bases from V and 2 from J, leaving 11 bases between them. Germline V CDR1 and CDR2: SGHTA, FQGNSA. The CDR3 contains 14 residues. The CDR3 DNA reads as TGTGCCAGCAGCCGCGAGACATACACAGATACGCAGTATTTT. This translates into CASSRETYTDTQYF.

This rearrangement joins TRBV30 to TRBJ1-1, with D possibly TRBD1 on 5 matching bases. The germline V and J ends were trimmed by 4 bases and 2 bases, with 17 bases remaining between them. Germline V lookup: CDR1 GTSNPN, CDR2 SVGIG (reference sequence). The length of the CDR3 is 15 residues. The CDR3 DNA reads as TGTGCCTGGACCCACGTAGGGGCAGCAAACACTGAAGCTTTCTTT. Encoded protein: CAWTHVGAANTEAFF. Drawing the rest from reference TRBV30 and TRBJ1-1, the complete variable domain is SQTIHQWPATLVQPVGSPLSLECTVEGTSNPNLYWYRQAAGRGLQLLFYSVGIGQISSEVPQNLSASRPQDRQFILSSKKLLLSDSGFYLCAWTHVGAANTEAFFGQGTRLTVV.

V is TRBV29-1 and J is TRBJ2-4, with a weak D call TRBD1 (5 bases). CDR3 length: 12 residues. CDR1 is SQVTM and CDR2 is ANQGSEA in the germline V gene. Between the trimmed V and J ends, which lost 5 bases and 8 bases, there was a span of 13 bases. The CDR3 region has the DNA TGCAGCGTTAGGCAGGGCACGCACATTCAGTACTTC. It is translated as CSVRQGTHIQYF.

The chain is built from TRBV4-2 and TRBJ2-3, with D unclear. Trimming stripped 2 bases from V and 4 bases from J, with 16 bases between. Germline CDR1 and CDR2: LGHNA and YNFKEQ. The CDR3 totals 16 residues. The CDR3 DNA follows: TGTGCCAGCAGCCAATCGTCTAGAGGCGCTGCAGATACGCAGTATTTT. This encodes CASSQSSRGAADTQYF.

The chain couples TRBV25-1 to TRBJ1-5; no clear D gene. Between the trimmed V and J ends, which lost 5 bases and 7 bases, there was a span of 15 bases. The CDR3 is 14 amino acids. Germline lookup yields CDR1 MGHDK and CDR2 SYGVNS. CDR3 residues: CASSSDQTGQPQHF. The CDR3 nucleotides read TGTGCCAGCAGTTCAGACCAAACGGGGCAGCCCCAGCATTTT.

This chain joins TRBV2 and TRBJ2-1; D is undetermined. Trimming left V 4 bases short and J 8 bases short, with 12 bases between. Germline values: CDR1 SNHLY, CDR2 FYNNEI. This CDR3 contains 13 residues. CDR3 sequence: CASSGVSWDEQFF. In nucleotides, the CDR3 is TGTGCCAGCAGTGGCGTCTCATGGGATGAGCAGTTCTTC.

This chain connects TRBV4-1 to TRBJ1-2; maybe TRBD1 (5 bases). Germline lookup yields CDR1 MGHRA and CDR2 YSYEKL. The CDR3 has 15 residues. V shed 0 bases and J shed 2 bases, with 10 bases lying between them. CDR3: CASSQDAGPNYGYTF. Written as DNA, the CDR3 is TGCGCCAGCAGCCAAGATGCAGGGCCAAACTATGGCTACACCTTC.

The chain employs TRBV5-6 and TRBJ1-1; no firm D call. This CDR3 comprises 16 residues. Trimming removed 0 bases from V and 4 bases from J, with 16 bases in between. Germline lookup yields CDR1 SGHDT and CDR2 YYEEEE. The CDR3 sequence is CASSLAKKGGGTEAFF. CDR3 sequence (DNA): TGTGCCAGCAGCTTGGCCAAAAAGGGAGGAGGCACTGAAGCTTTCTTT.

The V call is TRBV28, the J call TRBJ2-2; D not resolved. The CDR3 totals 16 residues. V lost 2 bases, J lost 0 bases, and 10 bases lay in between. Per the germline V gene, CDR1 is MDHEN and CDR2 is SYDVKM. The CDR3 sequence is CASSLLPSTNTGELFF. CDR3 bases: TGTGCCAGCAGTTTACTCCCTAGTACGAACACCGGGGAGCTGTTTTTT. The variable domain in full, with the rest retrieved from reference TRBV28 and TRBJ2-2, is DVKVTQSSRYLVKRTGEKVFLECVQDMDHENMFWYRQDPGLGLRLIYFSYDVKMKEKGDIPEGYSVSREKKERFSLILESASTNQTSMYLCASSLLPSTNTGELFFGEGSRLTVL.